The rows below give T cell receptor beta chains drawn from one sample of a study of cytomegalovirus exposure and HLA in healthy donors. Sequencing used immunoSEQ multiplex PCR; TCRdb keeps in-frame clones, though not all of them. In the table there are roughly 170,000 clones, approximately 84% of which are singletons. The material sequenced was PBMCs. The receptors were gathered from a woman aged 18-29 years in good health and CMV-seropositive. CDR3s include the opening cysteine and the closing phenylalanine or tryptophan. The D gene is left open where the match is weak. Some rows mark clone size as missing; the rest say once, few, many or name a class of expanded clone.

d_gene: TRBD1
v_gene: TRBV5-6
abundance: once
j_gene: TRBJ2-1
CDR3aa: CASSARQGVHNEQFF
CDR3nt: TGTGCCAGCAGCGCACGACAGGGTGTCCACAATGAGCAGTTCTTC

d_gene: -
v_gene: TRBV13
abundance: -
j_gene: TRBJ2-7
CDR3aa: CASSPSGFYEQYF
CDR3nt: TGTGCCAGCAGCCCTTCAGGCTTCTACGAGCAGTACTTC

d_gene: -
v_gene: TRBV9
abundance: -
j_gene: TRBJ1-4
CDR3aa: CASSEGTYREKLFF
CDR3nt: TGTGCCAGCAGCGAAGGGACTTACCGGGAAAAACTGTTTTTT

d_gene: TRBD2
v_gene: TRBV15
abundance: -
j_gene: TRBJ2-6
CDR3aa: CATSRDHSGLAGGHGANVLTF
CDR3nt: TGTGCCACCAGCAGAGATCACTCGGGACTAGCGGGGGGGCATGGGGCCAACGTCCTGACTTTC

d_gene: -
v_gene: TRBV9
abundance: -
j_gene: TRBJ1-1
CDR3aa: CASSVAGDTEAFF
CDR3nt: TGTGCCAGCAGCGTAGCAGGGGACACTGAAGCTTTCTTT

d_gene: -
v_gene: TRBV11-2
abundance: -
j_gene: TRBJ1-2
CDR3aa: CASRTLRGEANYGYTF
CDR3nt: TGTGCCAGCAGAACCCTACGGGGGGAAGCTAACTATGGCTACACCTTC

d_gene: TRBD1
v_gene: TRBV6-1
abundance: -
j_gene: TRBJ2-2
CDR3aa: CASTGGLLRTGELFF
CDR3nt: TGTGCCAGCACAGGGGGCCTATTGCGGACCGGGGAGCTGTTTTTT

d_gene: -
v_gene: TRBV7-3
abundance: -
j_gene: TRBJ2-1
CDR3aa: CASSLRGGRENEQFF
CDR3nt: TGTGCCAGCAGCTTAAGGGGGGGCCGTGAGAATGAGCAGTTCTTC

d_gene: TRBD1
v_gene: TRBV7-2
abundance: -
j_gene: TRBJ1-3
CDR3aa: CASSLGQGGGNTIYF
CDR3nt: TGTGCCAGCAGCTTGGGACAGGGAGGTGGAAACACCATATATTTT

d_gene: -
v_gene: TRBV2
abundance: -
j_gene: TRBJ2-7
CDR3aa: CASSEDVKSDSTYEQYF
CDR3nt: TGTGCCAGCAGTGAAGATGTGAAGAGTGACTCAACCTACGAGCAGTACTTC

d_gene: -
v_gene: TRBV5-1
abundance: -
j_gene: TRBJ1-1
CDR3aa: CASSPPSTEAFF
CDR3nt: TGCGCCAGCAGCCCCCCGAGCACTGAAGCTTTCTTT

d_gene: -
v_gene: TRBV4-2
abundance: -
j_gene: TRBJ2-5
CDR3aa: CASSQDRGSNSETQYF
CDR3nt: TGTGCCAGCAGCCAAGATCGAGGTTCTAACTCAGAGACCCAGTACTTC

d_gene: TRBD2
v_gene: TRBV4-2
abundance: many
j_gene: TRBJ2-3
CDR3aa: CASSQGIAGGPDTQYF
CDR3nt: TGTGCCAGCAGCCAAGGAATAGCGGGGGGGCCGGATACGCAGTATTTT

d_gene: -
v_gene: TRBV7-9
abundance: -
j_gene: TRBJ2-3
CDR3aa: CASSFTGGDTDTQYF
CDR3nt: TGTGCCAGCAGCTTCACCGGCGGGGACACAGATACGCAGTATTTT

d_gene: TRBD2
v_gene: TRBV13
abundance: -
j_gene: TRBJ2-1
CDR3aa: CASSTTTGTSGGAPNEQFF
CDR3nt: TGTGCCAGCAGCACAACAACCGGGACTAGCGGGGGGGCCCCCAATGAGCAGTTCTTC

d_gene: -
v_gene: TRBV19
abundance: -
j_gene: TRBJ1-2
CDR3aa: CASSIAPQDRGYGYTF
CDR3nt: TGTGCCAGTAGTATAGCCCCCCAAGATCGCGGGTATGGCTACACCTTC

d_gene: TRBD2
v_gene: TRBV5-1
abundance: -
j_gene: TRBJ2-5
CDR3aa: CASSKTSSSETQYF
CDR3nt: TGCGCCAGCAGCAAGACTAGCTCATCAGAGACCCAGTACTTC

d_gene: TRBD2
v_gene: TRBV9
abundance: once
j_gene: TRBJ2-1
CDR3aa: CASSVLSRGGFNEQFF
CDR3nt: TGTGCCAGCAGCGTACTCTCGCGGGGGGGCTTCAATGAGCAGTTCTTC

d_gene: -
v_gene: TRBV6-5
abundance: -
j_gene: TRBJ2-2
CDR3aa: CASSYNKGTGELFF
CDR3nt: TGTGCCAGCAGTTATAATAAGGGGACCGGGGAGCTGTTTTTT

d_gene: -
v_gene: TRBV19
abundance: many
j_gene: TRBJ1-5
CDR3aa: CASSPPLTAGVNQPQHF
CDR3nt: TGTGCCAGTAGCCCCCCCCTGACTGCGGGGGTCAATCAGCCCCAGCATTTT

d_gene: -
v_gene: TRBV7-8
abundance: -
j_gene: TRBJ1-2
CDR3aa: CASSAQGSYGYTF
CDR3nt: TGTGCCAGCAGCGCCCAGGGTTCCTATGGCTACACCTTC

d_gene: TRBD2
v_gene: TRBV7-8
abundance: -
j_gene: TRBJ2-7
CDR3aa: CASSLSGGQLHEQYF
CDR3nt: TGTGCCAGCAGCCTAAGCGGGGGGCAGCTTCACGAGCAGTACTTC

d_gene: TRBD2
v_gene: TRBV5-6
abundance: -
j_gene: TRBJ2-3
CDR3aa: CASSLYVRGVVDTQYF
CDR3nt: TGTGCCAGCAGCCTCTACGTGCGGGGGGTTGTAGATACGCAGTATTTT

d_gene: TRBD1
v_gene: TRBV5-4
abundance: -
j_gene: TRBJ1-2
CDR3aa: CASSFGTGGVNGYTF
CDR3nt: TGTGCCAGCAGCTTCGGGACAGGGGGCGTTAATGGCTACACCTTC

d_gene: TRBD2
v_gene: TRBV9
abundance: -
j_gene: TRBJ2-3
CDR3aa: CASSEGPGGIGTDTQYF
CDR3nt: TGTGCCAGCAGCGAAGGGCCCGGGGGGATCGGCACAGATACGCAGTATTTT

d_gene: -
v_gene: TRBV4-1
abundance: -
j_gene: TRBJ2-3
CDR3aa: CASSQIEGLSTDTQYF
CDR3nt: TGCGCCAGCAGCCAAATTGAGGGACTTTCCACAGATACGCAGTATTTT

d_gene: TRBD2
v_gene: TRBV7-2
abundance: -
j_gene: TRBJ2-2
CDR3aa: CASSILAGATGELFF
CDR3nt: TGTGCCAGCAGCATACTAGCGGGGGCCACCGGGGAGCTGTTTTTT

d_gene: -
v_gene: TRBV6-7
abundance: once
j_gene: TRBJ1-6
CDR3aa: CASHRVHNSPLHF
CDR3nt: TGTGCCAGTCACAGGGTTCATAATTCACCCCTCCACTTT

d_gene: -
v_gene: TRBV6-5
abundance: -
j_gene: TRBJ2-3
CDR3aa: CASSYWSGGTDTQYF
CDR3nt: TGTGCCAGCAGTTATTGGTCGGGGGGCACAGATACGCAGTATTTT

d_gene: -
v_gene: TRBV6-5
abundance: -
j_gene: TRBJ1-3
CDR3aa: CASTLRGTGNTIYF
CDR3nt: TGTGCCAGCACTTTACGGGGAACTGGAAACACCATATATTTT

d_gene: -
v_gene: TRBV9
abundance: -
j_gene: TRBJ1-1
CDR3aa: CASSVVAANTEAFF
CDR3nt: TGTGCCAGCAGCGTAGTGGCGGCGAACACTGAAGCTTTCTTT

d_gene: TRBD2
v_gene: TRBV19
abundance: -
j_gene: TRBJ2-3
CDR3aa: CASSKLSGGLTDTQYF
CDR3nt: TGTGCCAGTAGTAAGCTTAGCGGGGGCCTCACAGATACGCAGTATTTT

d_gene: TRBD1
v_gene: TRBV7-8
abundance: -
j_gene: TRBJ2-7
CDR3aa: CASSSGSGTASYEQYF
CDR3nt: TGTGCCAGCAGCTCTGGGTCCGGGACAGCATCCTACGAGCAGTACTTC

d_gene: TRBD2
v_gene: TRBV7-2
abundance: once
j_gene: TRBJ2-7
CDR3aa: CASSLLAGGPYEQYF
CDR3nt: TGTGCCAGCAGCTTACTAGCGGGGGGACCCTACGAGCAGTACTTC

d_gene: -
v_gene: TRBV7-6
abundance: few
j_gene: TRBJ1-5
CDR3aa: CASSLVGGGQPQHF
CDR3nt: TGTGCCAGCAGCTTAGTCGGGGGTGGGCAGCCCCAGCATTTT

d_gene: -
v_gene: TRBV27
abundance: -
j_gene: TRBJ2-3
CDR3aa: CASSPTRSSDTQYF
CDR3nt: TGTGCCAGCAGTCCGACTCGGTCCTCAGATACGCAGTATTTT

d_gene: TRBD2
v_gene: TRBV5-1
abundance: -
j_gene: TRBJ2-3
CDR3aa: CASGLAGADTQYF
CDR3nt: TGCGCCAGCGGACTAGCGGGGGCCGATACGCAGTATTTT

d_gene: TRBD1
v_gene: TRBV14
abundance: -
j_gene: TRBJ1-6
CDR3aa: CASSLDRGDSPLHF
CDR3nt: TGTGCCAGCAGCCTGGACAGGGGTGATTCACCCCTCCACTTT

d_gene: -
v_gene: TRBV7-2
abundance: -
j_gene: TRBJ2-2
CDR3aa: CASSLDTNTGELFF
CDR3nt: TGTGCCAGCAGCTTGGACACGAATACCGGGGAGCTGTTTTTT

d_gene: -
v_gene: TRBV4-1
abundance: -
j_gene: TRBJ2-3
CDR3aa: CASSQVRAPDTQYF
CDR3nt: TGCGCCAGCAGCCAAGTGCGTGCTCCAGATACGCAGTATTTT

d_gene: -
v_gene: TRBV6-5
abundance: -
j_gene: TRBJ2-7
CDR3aa: CASSPSGQNEQYF
CDR3nt: TGTGCCAGCAGCCCCTCAGGGCAAAACGAGCAGTACTTC

d_gene: -
v_gene: TRBV2
abundance: -
j_gene: TRBJ1-1
CDR3aa: CASSESGVFMYTEAFF
CDR3nt: TGTGCCAGCAGTGAGAGCGGGGTTTTTATGTACACTGAAGCTTTCTTT

d_gene: -
v_gene: TRBV18
abundance: -
j_gene: TRBJ1-6
CDR3aa: CASSPQVALVGSPLHF
CDR3nt: TGTGCCAGCTCACCCCAGGTTGCCCTGGTCGGTTCACCCCTCCACTTT

d_gene: TRBD2
v_gene: TRBV5-1
abundance: -
j_gene: TRBJ2-3
CDR3aa: CASSLLLADTDTQYF
CDR3nt: TGCGCCAGCAGCTTGCTACTAGCGGACACAGATACGCAGTATTTT

d_gene: -
v_gene: TRBV19
abundance: -
j_gene: TRBJ1-1
CDR3aa: CAATLGGMNTEAFF
CDR3nt: TGTGCCGCAACCCTCGGGGGGATGAACACTGAAGCTTTCTTT

d_gene: -
v_gene: TRBV15
abundance: -
j_gene: TRBJ1-1
CDR3aa: CATSREVRMNTEAFF
CDR3nt: TGTGCCACCAGCAGAGAGGTCAGGATGAACACTGAAGCTTTCTTT

d_gene: -
v_gene: TRBV19
abundance: once
j_gene: TRBJ1-2
CDR3aa: CASSITWEYGYTF
CDR3nt: TGTGCCAGTAGTATCACCTGGGAGTATGGCTACACCTTC

d_gene: -
v_gene: TRBV7-2
abundance: -
j_gene: TRBJ2-3
CDR3aa: CASSPTSRDTQYF
CDR3nt: TGTGCCAGCAGCCCCACTAGTCGGGATACGCAGTATTTT

d_gene: TRBD1
v_gene: TRBV5-1
abundance: -
j_gene: TRBJ2-3
CDR3aa: CASSLGQGGHFTDTQYF
CDR3nt: TGCGCCAGCAGCTTGGGACAGGGGGGACACTTCACAGATACGCAGTATTTT

d_gene: -
v_gene: TRBV5-3
abundance: -
j_gene: TRBJ1-4
CDR3aa: CARSLLRVGTITSTNEKLFF
CDR3nt: TGTGCCAGAAGCCTACTGAGGGTAGGAACAATAACCTCAACTAATGAAAAACTGTTTTTT

d_gene: -
v_gene: TRBV11-2
abundance: -
j_gene: TRBJ2-3
CDR3aa: CASSEGGTYTDTQYF
CDR3nt: TGTGCCAGCAGCGAAGGAGGGACTTACACAGATACGCAGTATTTT

d_gene: -
v_gene: TRBV12-5
abundance: -
j_gene: TRBJ1-1
CDR3aa: CASGHRELNTEAFF
CDR3nt: TGTGCTAGTGGACACAGGGAGCTAAACACTGAAGCTTTCTTT

d_gene: -
v_gene: TRBV6-4
abundance: -
j_gene: TRBJ2-1
CDR3aa: CASSERTAGKNEQFF
CDR3nt: TGTGCCAGCAGTGAACGGACAGCGGGGAAGAATGAGCAGTTCTTC

d_gene: -
v_gene: TRBV27
abundance: -
j_gene: TRBJ1-6
CDR3aa: CASRLSPQGINSPLHF
CDR3nt: TGTGCCAGCAGGTTATCCCCACAGGGCATCAATTCACCCCTCCACTTT

d_gene: TRBD2
v_gene: TRBV7-2
abundance: -
j_gene: TRBJ2-3
CDR3aa: CASSTTSAQDTQYF
CDR3nt: TGTGCCAGCAGCACCACTAGCGCGCAAGATACGCAGTATTTT

d_gene: -
v_gene: TRBV7-2
abundance: -
j_gene: TRBJ2-7
CDR3aa: CASSETGSYEQYF
CDR3nt: TGTGCCAGCAGCGAGACAGGCTCCTACGAGCAGTACTTC

d_gene: -
v_gene: TRBV7-9
abundance: -
j_gene: TRBJ2-7
CDR3aa: CASSLVGAPYEQYF
CDR3nt: TGTGCCAGCAGCTTAGTTGGGGCCCCCTACGAGCAGTACTTC

d_gene: TRBD2
v_gene: TRBV19
abundance: once
j_gene: TRBJ2-2
CDR3aa: CASRQRGPNTGELFF
CDR3nt: TGTGCCAGTAGACAGCGGGGGCCGAACACCGGGGAGCTGTTTTTT

d_gene: TRBD1
v_gene: TRBV5-4
abundance: -
j_gene: TRBJ2-2
CDR3aa: CASSFTGGLTGELFF
CDR3nt: TGTGCCAGCAGCTTTACAGGGGGACTCACCGGGGAGCTGTTTTTT